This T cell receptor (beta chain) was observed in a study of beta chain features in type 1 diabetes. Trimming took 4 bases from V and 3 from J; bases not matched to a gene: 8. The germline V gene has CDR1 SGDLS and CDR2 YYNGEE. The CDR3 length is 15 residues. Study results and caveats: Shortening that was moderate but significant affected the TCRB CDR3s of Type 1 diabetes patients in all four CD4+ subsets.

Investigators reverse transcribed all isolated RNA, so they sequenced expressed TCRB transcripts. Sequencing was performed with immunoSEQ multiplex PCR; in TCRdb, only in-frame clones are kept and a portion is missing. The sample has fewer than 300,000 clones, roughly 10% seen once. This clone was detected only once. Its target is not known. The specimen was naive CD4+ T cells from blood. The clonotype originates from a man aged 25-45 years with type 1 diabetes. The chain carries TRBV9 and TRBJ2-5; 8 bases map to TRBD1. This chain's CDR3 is CASSSSGTGEETQYF. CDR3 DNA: TGTGCCAGCAGCTCCTCCGGGACAGGCGAAGAGACCCAGTACTTC.